What follows is one TCR beta chain and its context. These data originate in a study of blood T cell repertoires in COVID-19. Overall study: COVID-19 samples, acute and convalescent, were from the United States, Italy and Spain.

Sequencing used immunoSEQ multiplex PCR; TCRdb keeps in-frame clones, though not all of them. The repertoire holds approximately 300,000 clones, with around four fifths as singletons. This CDR3 is built from 13 residues. The germline V and J ends were trimmed by 8 bases and 3 bases, with 13 bases remaining between them. Germline CDR1 reads SNHLY; CDR2 reads FYNNEI. This receptor was taken from a woman in her 50s with acute or convalescent COVID-19. V gene TRBV2 combines with J gene TRBJ1-1, with D perhaps matching TRBD1 (5 bases). Material: peripheral blood. The CDR3 DNA reads as TGTGCCAGCTCTCTCGGGGGGGACACTGAAGCTTTCTTT. Amino acid sequence: CASSLGGDTEAFF.